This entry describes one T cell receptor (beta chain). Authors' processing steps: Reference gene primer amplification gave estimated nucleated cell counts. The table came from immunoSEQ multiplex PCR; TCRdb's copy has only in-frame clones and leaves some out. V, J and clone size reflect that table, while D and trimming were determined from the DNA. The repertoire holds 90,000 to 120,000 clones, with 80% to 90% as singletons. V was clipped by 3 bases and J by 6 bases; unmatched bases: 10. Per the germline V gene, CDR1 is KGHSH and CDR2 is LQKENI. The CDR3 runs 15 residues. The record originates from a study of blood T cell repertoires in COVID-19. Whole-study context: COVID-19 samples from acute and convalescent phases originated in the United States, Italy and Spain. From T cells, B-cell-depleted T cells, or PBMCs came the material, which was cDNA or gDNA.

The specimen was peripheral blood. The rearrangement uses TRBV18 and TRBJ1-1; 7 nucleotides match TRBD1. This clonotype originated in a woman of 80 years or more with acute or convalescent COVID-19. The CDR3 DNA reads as TGTGCCAGCTCACCCTGGGACAGTTGGGGACCTGAAGCTTTCTTT. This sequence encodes CASSPWDSWGPEAFF.